A selection of T cell receptor beta chains follows, all from one sample in a study of blood T cell repertoires in COVID-19. Sequencing used immunoSEQ multiplex PCR; TCRdb keeps in-frame clones, though not all of them. The sample records nearly 95,000 clones, 85% to 90% being singletons. The sequencing sample was made of peripheral blood. The receptors were gathered from a human donor with active COVID-19. The donor label of this sample is uncertain. CDR3s include the opening cysteine and the closing phenylalanine or tryptophan. The order of the fields is D gene, J gene, clone size, V gene, CDR3 protein, CDR3 DNA. A D gene is named only where the DNA matches it firmly. The size field is filled for only some rows; it gives once, few, many or a size class.

d_gene: TRBD1; j_gene: TRBJ2-7; abundance: -; v_gene: TRBV28; CDR3aa: CASSPLDRPRYEQYF; CDR3nt: TGTGCCAGCAGCCCACTGGACAGGCCCCGGTACGAGCAGTACTTC
d_gene: -; j_gene: TRBJ2-3; abundance: once; v_gene: TRBV6-5; CDR3aa: CASSYQGISTDTQYF; CDR3nt: TGTGCCAGCAGTTACCAGGGGATCAGCACAGATACGCAGTATTTT
d_gene: -; j_gene: TRBJ2-1; abundance: few; v_gene: TRBV27; CDR3aa: CASSPQGGNEQFF; CDR3nt: TGTGCCAGCAGTCCTCAGGGGGGCAATGAGCAGTTCTTC
d_gene: -; j_gene: TRBJ1-4; abundance: few; v_gene: TRBV7-9; CDR3aa: CASSFVNGEKLFF; CDR3nt: TGTGCCAGCAGCTTCGTAAACGGTGAAAAACTGTTTTTT
d_gene: -; j_gene: TRBJ2-3; abundance: -; v_gene: TRBV9; CDR3aa: CASSVGGQSTDTQYF; CDR3nt: TGTGCCAGCAGCGTAGGGGGCCAGAGCACAGATACGCAGTATTTT
d_gene: -; j_gene: TRBJ1-5; abundance: -; v_gene: TRBV19; CDR3aa: CASSSRPGMSNQPQHF; CDR3nt: TGTGCCAGTAGTAGTCGCCCGGGGATGAGCAATCAGCCCCAGCATTTT
d_gene: TRBD1; j_gene: TRBJ1-2; abundance: -; v_gene: TRBV28; CDR3aa: CASSRDSHGYTF; CDR3nt: TGTGCCAGCAGCCGGGACAGCCATGGCTACACCTTC
d_gene: -; j_gene: TRBJ2-2; abundance: -; v_gene: TRBV5-4; CDR3aa: CASSSPTRANTGELFF; CDR3nt: TGTGCCAGCAGCTCCCCTACTAGGGCAAATACCGGGGAGCTGTTTTTT
d_gene: TRBD2; j_gene: TRBJ2-3; abundance: -; v_gene: TRBV9; CDR3aa: CASSVALAGVADTQYF; CDR3nt: TGTGCCAGCAGCGTCGCACTAGCGGGGGTTGCAGATACGCAGTATTTT
d_gene: -; j_gene: TRBJ1-5; abundance: -; v_gene: TRBV6-5; CDR3aa: CASSYSRQGNQPQHF; CDR3nt: TGTGCCAGCAGTTACTCACGACAGGGCAATCAGCCCCAGCATTTT
d_gene: TRBD1; j_gene: TRBJ1-2; abundance: -; v_gene: TRBV2; CDR3aa: CASRTDRGNYGYTF; CDR3nt: TGTGCCAGCAGGACGGACAGGGGAAACTATGGCTACACCTTC
d_gene: -; j_gene: TRBJ1-4; abundance: -; v_gene: TRBV4-2; CDR3aa: CASSQDTLRTNEKLFF; CDR3nt: TGTGCCAGCAGCCAAGATACCCTACGGACTAATGAAAAACTGTTTTTT
d_gene: -; j_gene: TRBJ1-4; abundance: -; v_gene: TRBV12-5; CDR3aa: CASGWGVAKNEKLFF; CDR3nt: TGTGCTAGTGGTTGGGGGGTGGCGAAGAATGAAAAACTGTTTTTT
d_gene: -; j_gene: TRBJ2-2; abundance: few; v_gene: TRBV21-1; CDR3aa: CASSKLLSTSGGLTGELFF; CDR3nt: TGTGCCAGCAGCAAATTACTCTCGACTAGCGGGGGGTTAACCGGGGAGCTGTTTTTT
d_gene: TRBD2; j_gene: TRBJ2-3; abundance: -; v_gene: TRBV4-3; CDR3aa: CASSRLPSGAGGPDTQYF; CDR3nt: TGCGCCAGCAGCCGATTACCCTCGGGGGCGGGGGGGCCTGATACGCAGTATTTT